The 21 T cell receptor beta chains reported below all come from one sample, sequenced in a study of blood T cells in healthy people across ages. Using a J-beta primer mix together with a sample-barcoded 5' primer, a second PCR was run for roughly 7 to 12 cycles. TCRdb independently ran MiXCR on the 5' RACE reads; one entry per CDR3 protein. The sample carries over 950,000 distinct CDR3 sequences, roughly 51% recorded once. The sequenced material came from blood. These TCRs come from a woman aged 55-70 years in good health.

CDR3 bases: TGTGCCAGCAGCTACCGACTGACAGGGCGGAATAATTCACCCCTCCACTTT. It is translated as CASSYRLTGRNNSPLHF. V and J are TRBV6-2 or TRBV6-3 and TRBJ1-6, with 7 positions matching TRBD1. Unmatched junction bases numbered 13, after V lost 6 bases and J lost 5 bases. The V gene's germline CDR1 is MNHEY and CDR2 SVGEGT. This CDR3 is built from 17 residues.

The V call is TRBV5-1, the J call TRBJ1-1, with 8 nucleotides matching TRBD1. The V gene end was trimmed by 3 bases and the J gene end by 3 bases; junction bases not matched to a gene: 10. Germline V gives CDR1 SGHRS, CDR2 YFSETQ. The CDR3 spans 16 residues. The CDR3 nucleotides read TGCGCCAGCAGCTCAGGCAGGGGGCCGATGGACACTGAAGCTTTCTTT. This translates into CASSSGRGPMDTEAFF. Complete variable domain (other parts from reference TRBV5-1 and TRBJ1-1): KAGVTQTPRYLIKTRGQQVTLSCSPISGHRSVSWYQQTPGQGLQFLFEYFSETQRNKGNFPGRFSGRQFSNSRSEMNVSTLELGDSALYLCASSSGRGPMDTEAFFGQGTRLTVV.

This sequence joins TRBV6-2 or TRBV6-3 and TRBJ2-3, with D perhaps TRBD1 (5 bases). Germline V gene sequence: CDR1 MNHEY, CDR2 SVGEGT. Trimming pared 7 bases from V and 4 bases from J, leaving 15 bases between. CDR3 length: 14 residues. For the CDR3, the DNA is TGTGCCAGCAACTGGGCAGGGCGTGCAGATACGCAGTATTTT. Protein: CASNWAGRADTQYF.

DNA for the CDR3: TGTGCCAGCAGCTTAATGTCAGGCAGTAGCACCTACGAGCAGTACTTC. This encodes CASSLMSGSSTYEQYF. The chain recombines TRBV7-2 with TRBJ2-5; D uncertain. The DNA end lines up better with TRBJ2-7; the J call may be wrong. This CDR3 region has 16 residues. CDR1 SGHTA and CDR2 FQGNSA come from the germline V gene.

The chain carries TRBV20-1 and TRBJ2-7; tentative D call: TRBD2 (5 bases). CDR1 and CDR2 (germline): DFQATT, SNEGSKA (reference sequence). The CDR3 runs to 12 residues. Trimming removed 8 bases from V and 4 bases from J, with 15 bases in between. CDR3 coding DNA: TGCAGTCCGACCACGGGGTTGTACGAGCAGTACTTC. Translation gives CSPTTGLYEQYF.

The rearrangement joins TRBV4-3 to TRBJ2-7; D might be TRBD1 (5 bases). In germline, CDR1 is LGHNA, CDR2 YSLEER. V was clipped by 1 base and J by 0 bases, with 16 bases between them. This CDR3 has 17 residues. This CDR3 is CASSQGPYYRPSYEQYF. The CDR3 DNA reads TGCGCCAGCAGCCAAGGGCCCTACTACAGGCCCTCCTACGAGCAGTACTTC.

The chain has TRBV20-1 and TRBJ2-2, with D uncertain. The CDR3 extends over 15 amino acids. The germline gives CDR1 DFQATT, CDR2 SNEGSKA (reference sequence). With 2 bases removed from V and 2 bases from J, the gap between germline ends came to 12 bases. As DNA, the CDR3 is TGCAGTGCTAGACTACCCTCCTCAAACACCGGGGAGCTGTTTTTT. Translation: CSARLPSSNTGELFF.

The chain combines TRBV6-6 with TRBJ2-5, with TRBD2 identical over 8 bases. V lost 4 bases, J lost 4 bases, and 11 bases stayed unmatched. The CDR3 sequence is 16 residues long. CDR1 and CDR2 from the germline V gene are MNHNY and SVGAGI (reference sequence). The CDR3 is CASSSAGTSLRETQYF. The CDR3, as DNA: TGTGCCAGCAGTTCGGCCGGGACTAGTTTACGAGAGACCCAGTACTTC.

The rearrangement joins TRBV11-2 to TRBJ2-1, with 10 bases fitting TRBD2. V trimming: 0 bases; J trimming: 3 bases; junction bases outside the gene matches: 8. CDR1 and CDR2 from the germline V gene are SGHAT and FQNNGV. This CDR3 is built from 18 residues. CDR3 DNA sequence: TGTGCCAGCAGCTTAGATCTCTGGACTAGCGGATTCTACAATGAGCAGTTCTTC. This codes for CASSLDLWTSGFYNEQFF. The variable domain in full, with the rest retrieved from reference TRBV11-2 and TRBJ2-1, is EAGVAQSPRYKIIEKRQSVAFWCNPISGHATLYWYQQILGQGPKLLIQFQNNGVVDDSQLPKDRFSAERLKGVDSTLKIQPAKLEDSAVYLCASSLDLWTSGFYNEQFFGPGTRLTVL.

This clonotype was counted between two and nine times. This chain uses TRBV6-1 with TRBJ2-7; D not resolved. This CDR3 is built from 13 residues. Germline CDR1 and CDR2: MNHNS and SASEGT. V lost 5 bases, J lost 3 bases, and 11 bases lay in between. The DNA of the CDR3 is TGTGCCAGCAGTACCCAACTGAACTACGAGCAGTACTTC. Residues: CASSTQLNYEQYF.

The genes are TRBV20-1 and TRBJ2-2; D is unresolved. The CDR3 contains 13 residues. Germline loops: CDR1 DFQATT, CDR2 SNEGSKA (reference sequence). The germline V and J ends were trimmed by 7 bases and 1 base, with 10 bases remaining between them. This CDR3 reads CSVTRGNTGELFF. In DNA, the CDR3 is TGCAGTGTTACCAGAGGGAACACCGGGGAGCTGTTTTTT.

The chain recombines TRBV20-1 with TRBJ2-7, with D maybe TRBD2 (6 bases). Germline assignment: CDR1 DFQATT and CDR2 SNEGSKA (reference sequence). The CDR3 contains 15 residues. V lost 2 bases, J lost 3 bases, and 17 bases lay in between. The CDR3 loop reads CSARNTGVGLYEQYF. As DNA, the CDR3 is TGCAGTGCTAGAAATACGGGGGTAGGGCTCTACGAGCAGTACTTC.

This clonotype has just a few counts. The V call is TRBV12-3 or TRBV12-4, the J call TRBJ2-7, with a weak D call TRBD1 (6 bases). The V end was cut by 1 base, the J end by 4 bases, with 20 bases between. The CDR3 length is 17 residues. CDR3 in amino acids: CASSLGRRQVALYEQYF. The CDR3 bases are TGTGCCAGCAGTTTAGGCCGGCGACAGGTAGCATTGTACGAGCAGTACTTC.

The chain is built from TRBV29-1 and TRBJ2-7; perhaps D is TRBD1 or TRBD2 (5 bases each). The CDR3 has 14 amino acids. Germline values: CDR1 SQVTM, CDR2 ANQGSEA. Deletions cut 7 bases from V and 0 bases from J, with 16 bases between. The CDR3 DNA reads as TGCAGCGCCTCCGGGACGGTACACTCCTACGAGCAGTACTTC. This gives the protein CSASGTVHSYEQYF.

Only a few counts were recorded for this clonotype. The rearrangement uses TRBV20-1 and TRBJ1-2, with 7 bases that match TRBD1. Germline loops: CDR1 DFQATT, CDR2 SNEGSKA (reference sequence). Losses at the gene ends were 4 bases for V and 8 bases for J; bases not matched to a gene: 7. The CDR3 has 12 residues. CDR3 in DNA: TGCAGTGCTACAGAGGGGGCGCGGGGCTACACCTTC. It translates to CSATEGARGYTF.

This chain uses TRBV12-3 or TRBV12-4 with TRBJ1-2, with TRBD1 as a possible D gene (5 bases). The V gene lost 5 bases and the J gene lost 7 bases, with 14 bases spanning the gap. The CDR3 sequence is 13 residues long. The CDR3 region has the DNA TGTGCCAGCAGTACCAGGGTCCGTTTTGGCTACACCTTC. It encodes CASSTRVRFGYTF.

This clonotype was counted many times. This chain links TRBV28 with TRBJ1-5, with D possibly being TRBD1 (6 bases). The V end was cut by 7 bases, the J end by 2 bases, with 15 bases between. The V gene's germline CDR1 is MDHEN and CDR2 SYDVKM. The CDR3 extends over 15 amino acids. The CDR3 DNA is TGTGCCAGCATCGGTGCGGGGGCGGGCAATCAGCCCCAGCATTTT. This sequence encodes CASIGAGAGNQPQHF.

This clonotype was detected only a few times. The rearrangement links TRBV20-1 to TRBJ1-2; the match to TRBD1 covers 7 bases. CDR1 and CDR2 from the germline V gene are DFQATT and SNEGSKA (reference sequence). The CDR3 totals 12 residues. V was pared by 5 bases and J by 4 bases, with 4 bases of the junction left unmatched. CDR3 amino acids: CSAAQGSYGYTF. CDR3 DNA sequence: TGCAGTGCTGCACAGGGGAGCTATGGCTACACCTTC.

J is TRBJ2-5 and V is TRBV24-1; maybe TRBD2 (5 bases). CDR3 length: 14 amino acids. Per germline, CDR1 KGHDR and CDR2 SFDVKD. V was trimmed by 3 bases and J by 9 bases, leaving 16 bases between them. The chain's CDR3 is CATSDPQRPGSQYF. CDR3 coding DNA: TGTGCCACCAGTGATCCTCAGCGGCCCGGTTCCCAGTACTTC.

This clonotype has more than one count but fewer than ten. The chain employs TRBV5-1 and TRBJ2-7, with D possibly being TRBD1 (6 bases). The CDR3 covers 16 residues. V lost 3 bases and J lost 4, with 20 bases in between. Germline CDR1 and CDR2: SGHRS and YFSETQ. Here the CDR3 DNA reads TGCGCCAGCAGCTCTTATCCACAGGGAACTCGTTACGAGCAGTACTTC. Amino acid sequence: CASSSYPQGTRYEQYF.

The rearrangement uses TRBV28 and TRBJ2-2; TRBD1 agrees at 9 bases. This CDR3 is 16 amino acids long. Germline CDR1 MDHEN, CDR2 SYDVKM. J gave up 7 bases and V 3 bases, and 9 bases lay outside the gene matches. The CDR3 nucleotides read TGTGCCAGCAGTTTCGGGACAGGGTTCTTTGGCGGGGAGCTGTTTTTT. Its protein product is CASSFGTGFFGGELFF.